The T cell receptor beta chain under discussion was sequenced for a study of blood T cell repertoires in COVID-19. Study-wide background: Specimens from acute and convalescent COVID-19 originated in the United States, Italy and Spain.

In this sample, this clone turned up many times. Per the study methods: Quantification of nucleated cells was approximated via reference gene primer amplification. Profiled with immunoSEQ multiplex PCR; TCRdb holds only in-frame clones, not every one. That table supplies the V and J calls and clone size; D and trimming were determined from the DNA. This sample has under 300,000 clones, with approximately 86% found just once. Germline V CDR1 and CDR2: KGHSY, FQNENV. This CDR3 is built from 15 residues. Trimming left V 0 bases short and J 1 base short, with 9 bases between. The genes are TRBV16 and TRBJ1-1; D gene ambiguous. The receptor was derived from a man younger than 35 with active or convalescent COVID-19. The sequencing sample was made of peripheral blood. The CDR3 region is CASSQSYSTNTEAFF. Written as DNA, the CDR3 is TGTGCCAGCAGCCAATCCTACTCCACGAACACTGAAGCTTTCTTT. The full variable domain, its missing parts supplied by reference TRBV16 and TRBJ1-1, is GEEVAQTPKHLVRGEGQKAKLYCAPIKGHSYVFWYQQVLKNEFKFLISFQNENVFDETGMPKERFSAKCLPNSPCSLEIQATKLEDSAVYFCASSQSYSTNTEAFFGQGTRLTVV.